The rows below give T cell receptor beta chains drawn from one sample of a study of blood T cell repertoires in COVID-19. Libraries were prepared by immunoSEQ multiplex PCR; TCRdb keeps only in-frame clonotypes and omits some of them. Among 110,000 to 150,000 clones listed, 78% were seen once. Sequencing was carried out using peripheral blood. Source of these receptors: a woman aged 55-69 years with acute or convalescent COVID-19. Both conserved end residues are part of each CDR3. A D gene is named only where the DNA matches it firmly. Some rows mark clone size as missing; the rest say once, few, many or name a class of expanded clone.

j_gene,v_gene,abundance,len,d_gene,CDR3aa,CDR3nt
TRBJ2-7,TRBV9,.,15,TRBD2,CASSTGTSGSYEQYF,TGTGCCAGCAGCACCGGGACTAGCGGGTCATACGAGCAGTACTTC
TRBJ2-1,TRBV5-1,.,15,TRBD2,CASSLMASGGNEQFF,TGCGCCAGCAGCTTGATGGCTAGCGGTGGCAATGAGCAGTTCTTC
TRBJ1-3,TRBV18,.,13,.,CASSPPQGNTIYF,TGTGCCAGCTCACCACCTCAAGGAAACACCATATATTTT
TRBJ2-1,TRBV4-2,.,17,TRBD2,CASSSSLTSGRNNEQFF,TGTGCCAGCAGCTCTAGCCTAACTAGCGGGAGAAACAATGAGCAGTTCTTC
TRBJ2-3,TRBV7-9,.,16,.,CASSVVSGPSTDTQYF,TGTGCCAGCAGCGTTGTTAGCGGCCCTAGCACAGATACGCAGTATTTT
TRBJ2-4,TRBV11-2,.,13,.,CASSHGTPNIQYF,TGTGCCAGCAGCCACGGGACACCCAACATTCAGTACTTC
TRBJ2-7,TRBV28,.,15,.,CASSLSGGSSYEQYF,TGTGCCAGCAGTTTATCAGGTGGGAGCTCCTACGAGCAGTACTTC
TRBJ2-7,TRBV10-3,.,16,.,CAISGSAGIRSYEQYF,TGTGCCATCAGTGGATCGGCGGGCATTCGGTCGTACGAGCAGTACTTC
TRBJ2-5,TRBV24-1,once,16,TRBD1,CATSDGGQKPQETQYF,TGTGCCACCAGTGATGGGGGACAGAAGCCACAAGAGACCCAGTACTTC
TRBJ1-3,TRBV3-1/TRBV3-2,.,16,.,CASSPRGGNSGNTIYF,TGTGCCAGCAGCCCCCGGGGGGGCAACTCTGGAAACACCATATATTTT
TRBJ1-5,TRBV27,few,17,TRBD1,CASSLSPTGQVNQPQHF,TGTGCCAGCAGTTTATCCCCAACGGGACAGGTCAATCAGCCCCAGCATTTT
TRBJ2-3,TRBV24-1,.,14,TRBD2,CATSLADYADTQYF,TGTGCCACCAGTCTAGCGGATTATGCAGATACGCAGTATTTT
TRBJ1-2,TRBV27,.,14,.,CASKAGTGNYGYTF,TGTGCCAGCAAAGCGGGAACAGGCAACTATGGCTACACCTTC
TRBJ1-1,TRBV2,.,14,.,CASSFRGGNTEAFF,TGTGCCAGCAGCTTCCGGGGGGGGAACACTGAAGCTTTCTTT
TRBJ1-1,TRBV28,once,15,.,CASSATGTRNTEAFF,TGTGCCAGCAGTGCGACCGGGACAAGGAACACTGAAGCTTTCTTT
TRBJ2-3,TRBV5-1,.,13,.,CASSRGTTDTQYF,TGCGCCAGCAGCCGGGGAACTACAGATACGCAGTATTTT
TRBJ2-7,TRBV3-1/TRBV3-2,.,14,TRBD2,CASSRLAPAYEQYF,TGTGCCAGCAGCCGACTAGCACCCGCCTACGAGCAGTACTTC
TRBJ1-5,TRBV10-1,once,13,.,CASKVQGHQPQHF,TGCGCCAGCAAAGTACAGGGACATCAGCCCCAGCATTTT
TRBJ1-5,TRBV19,.,16,TRBD1,CASRVQGTHSNQPQHF,TGTGCCAGTAGAGTACAGGGGACCCATAGCAATCAGCCCCAGCATTTT
TRBJ1-5,TRBV28,.,17,TRBD1,CASIAPFRQGFYQPQHF,TGTGCCAGCATCGCTCCTTTTCGACAGGGCTTTTACCAGCCCCAGCATTTT
TRBJ1-5,TRBV2,.,15,.,CASSERGPFPRPQHF,TGTGCCAGCAGTGAAAGGGGCCCCTTTCCGCGGCCCCAGCATTTT
TRBJ1-6,TRBV2,once,15,.,CASSEVSSYNSPLHF,TGTGCCAGCAGTGAAGTGAGCTCCTATAATTCACCCCTCCACTTT
TRBJ2-5,TRBV6-5,.,16,TRBD1,CASSYSDRRWGETQYF,TGTGCCAGCAGTTACTCGGACAGGCGATGGGGGGAGACCCAGTACTTC
TRBJ2-1,TRBV12-5,.,15,TRBD2,CASAGSGKSYNEQFF,TGTGCTAGTGCGGGTAGCGGGAAGTCCTACAATGAGCAGTTCTTC
TRBJ1-3,TRBV19,few,13,.,CASNRERVNTIYF,TGTGCCAGTAACCGGGAAAGGGTAAACACCATATATTTT
TRBJ2-2,TRBV15,.,15,TRBD1,CATSITGGNTGELFF,TGTGCCACCAGCATAACAGGGGGGAACACCGGGGAGCTGTTTTTT
TRBJ1-1,TRBV5-1,once,13,.,CASSVTGNTEAFF,TGCGCCAGCAGCGTTACAGGGAACACTGAAGCTTTCTTT